These 25 T cell receptor beta chains came from one sample sequenced in a study of persistence of HIV-infected CD4 T cells. Lysates of CMV-infected fibroblasts at around 10 ug/mL stimulated these cells. Memory cells lacking CD40L and CD69 with high CD45RO were sorted. This was the immunoSEQ version 4 assay in survey mode. TCRdb's copy holds only in-frame clones and misses some; the assay was immunoSEQ multiplex PCR. The table shows some 48,000 clones, with 75% to 85% occurring only once. The antigens for these receptors are not known. Source: CD4+ T cells sorted from PBMCs after roughly 19-hour stimulation, taken from a patient who received antiretroviral therapy. These receptors all stem from an adult man with HIV who was CMV-seropositive.

V is TRBV6-5 and J is TRBJ1-4, with D possibly matching TRBD1 (6 bases). Trimming left V 7 bases short and J 2 bases short, with 11 bases between. From germline, CDR1 is MNHEY and CDR2 SVGAGI. The CDR3 is 14 amino acids. This CDR3 reads CASKQGGTNEKLFF. CDR3 in DNA: TGTGCCAGCAAACAGGGAGGTACTAATGAAAAACTGTTTTTT.

The rearrangement uses TRBV18 and TRBJ2-1, with a possible D match to TRBD2 (5 bases). Germline-derived CDR1 and CDR2 are KGHSH and LQKENI. V shed 2 bases and J shed 8 bases, with 10 bases lying between them. This CDR3 contains 13 residues. The chain's CDR3 is CASSPRDGDEQFF. DNA for the CDR3: TGTGCCAGCTCACCAAGAGACGGGGATGAGCAGTTCTTC.

This clone was detected only once. V is TRBV29-1 and J is TRBJ2-6; unclear D gene. The CDR3 is 12 residues long. The V gene lost 6 bases and the J gene lost 0 bases, with 3 bases spanning the gap. Germline CDR1 reads SQVTM; CDR2 reads ANQGSEA. CDR3 nucleotide sequence: TGCAGCGTAGGCTCTGGGGCCAACGTCCTGACTTTC. It yields the protein CSVGSGANVLTF. The whole variable domain, remainder taken from reference TRBV29-1 and TRBJ2-6, is SAVISQKPSRDICQRGTSLTIQCQVDSQVTMMFWYRQQPGQSLTLIATANQGSEATYESGFVIDKFPISRPNLTFSTLTVSNMSPEDSSIYLCSVGSGANVLTFGAGSRLTVL.

In this sample, this clone turned up once. The CDR3 DNA reads TGTGCCACCAGCAGAGGGACAGGGGAGAAAGCTTTCTTT. This codes for CATSRGTGEKAFF. The chain has TRBV15 and TRBJ1-1, with TRBD1 matching 9 bases. Germline CDR1 reads LNHNV; CDR2 reads YYDKDF (reference sequence). J was trimmed by 9 bases and V by 1 base; bases with no gene match: 3. This CDR3 has 13 residues.

V and J are TRBV10-3 and TRBJ1-1; D is unclear. The V gene lost 6 bases and the J gene lost 0 bases, with 2 bases spanning the gap. Germline-derived CDR1 and CDR2 are ENHRY and SYGVKD. CDR3 length: 11 amino acids. CDR3 sequence: CAIRMNTEAFF. The CDR3, as DNA: TGTGCCATCAGAATGAACACTGAAGCTTTCTTT.

This clone occurred once. This chain uses TRBV5-1 with TRBJ1-5, with TRBD1 identical over 9 bases. The CDR3 extends over 17 amino acids. V shed 4 bases, J shed 4 bases, and the junction held 12 bases outside the gene matches. CDR1 and CDR2 (germline): SGHRS, YFSETQ. CDR3 residues: CASSEDGTGTTNQPQHF. The CDR3 nucleotides read TGCGCCAGCAGCGAGGACGGGACAGGGACTACTAATCAGCCCCAGCATTTT.

V usage is TRBV5-1 and J usage is TRBJ1-2, with 9 bases identical to TRBD1. Trimming cost V 4 bases and J 4 bases; bases outside gene matches: 5. The CDR3 loop spans 14 amino acids. The germline V gene encodes CDR1 SGHRS and CDR2 YFSETQ. As DNA, the CDR3 is TGCGCCAGCAGCCCGGGACAGGGTGCCTATGGCTACACCTTC. This codes for CASSPGQGAYGYTF.

This clone was counted between two and nine times. The V and J genes are TRBV5-5 and TRBJ2-7, with D tentatively TRBD1 (8 bases). Germline CDR1 reads SGHKS; CDR2 reads YYEKEE (reference sequence). Deletions cut 6 bases from V and 0 bases from J, with 19 bases between. The CDR3 consists of 16 residues. The CDR3 DNA reads TGTGCCAGCACCAGCGGGGACAGGATGAGCTCCTACGAGCAGTACTTC. It specifies CASTSGDRMSSYEQYF.

The chain employs TRBV30 and TRBJ2-5; 8 bases match TRBD1. This CDR3 comprises 14 residues. The junction had 9 bases not matched to a gene; V was cut back by 4 bases and J by 5 bases. CDR1 and CDR2 (germline): GTSNPN, SVGIG (reference sequence). The CDR3, as DNA: TGTGCCTGGACGCGGACAGGGCGTCGGGAGACCCAGTACTTC. This translates into CAWTRTGRRETQYF. Full variable domain (remainder filled in from reference TRBV30 and TRBJ2-5): SQTIHQWPATLVQPVGSPLSLECTVEGTSNPNLYWYRQAAGRGLQLLFYSVGIGQISSEVPQNLSASRPQDRQFILSSKKLLLSDSGFYLCAWTRTGRRETQYFGPGTRLLVL.

The J gene is TRBJ1-4, the V gene TRBV18; no firm D call. This CDR3 is built from 14 residues. V was trimmed by 3 bases and J by 5 bases, leaving 10 bases between them. Per germline, CDR1 KGHSH and CDR2 LQKENI. The CDR3 region is CASSPGQANEKLFF. The CDR3 DNA sequence: TGTGCCAGCTCACCGGGCCAGGCGAATGAAAAACTGTTTTTT.

J is TRBJ2-3 and V is TRBV5-1; D perhaps matches TRBD1 (6 bases). CDR3 length: 14 residues. Trimming pared 3 bases from V and 3 bases from J, leaving 11 bases between. CDR1 SGHRS and CDR2 YFSETQ come from the germline V gene. The CDR3 protein is CASSSMDSTDTQYF. The CDR3 DNA follows: TGCGCCAGCAGCTCTATGGACAGTACAGATACGCAGTATTTT. Drawing the rest from reference TRBV5-1 and TRBJ2-3, the complete variable domain is KAGVTQTPRYLIKTRGQQVTLSCSPISGHRSVSWYQQTPGQGLQFLFEYFSETQRNKGNFPGRFSGRQFSNSRSEMNVSTLELGDSALYLCASSSMDSTDTQYFGPGTRLTVL.

This clone was seen only a few times. Here the CDR3 DNA reads TGTGCCAGCAGTCTCGGGAGGGGGAACACTGAAGCTTTCTTT. Residues: CASSLGRGNTEAFF. The rearrangement uses TRBV27 and TRBJ1-1, with D perhaps TRBD1 (5 bases). V was shortened by 5 bases and J by 1 base, with 11 bases between the two germline ends. This CDR3 spans 14 amino acids. Germline CDR1 MNHEY, CDR2 SMNVEV (reference sequence).

The chain links TRBV10-1 to TRBJ1-5; D not resolved. With 0 bases removed from V and 0 bases from J, the gap between germline ends came to 3 bases. The CDR3 length is 14 residues. The V gene's germline CDR1 is WNHNN and CDR2 SYGVQD (reference sequence). CDR3 bases: TGCGCCAGCAGTGAGTCCGGTAGCAATCAGCCCCAGCATTTT. It yields the protein CASSESGSNQPQHF.

The chain combines TRBV5-8 with TRBJ1-1; D gene uncertain. Germline V CDR1 and CDR2: SGHTS, YDEGEE. The length of the CDR3 is 14 residues. V lost 6 bases to trimming and J lost 0 bases, with 12 bases between them. The CDR3 loop reads CASNPPRMNTEAFF. CDR3 in DNA: TGTGCCAGCAACCCCCCCCGAATGAACACTGAAGCTTTCTTT.

This chain links TRBV7-2 with TRBJ2-7, with 9 nucleotides matching TRBD2. The CDR3 is 16 amino acids. Germline V lookup: CDR1 SGHTA, CDR2 FQGNSA. V shed 2 bases and J 7 bases; nucleotides not matched to a gene: 12. CDR3 region: CASSLSPAGGLGEQYF. The DNA of the CDR3 is TGTGCCAGCAGCTTAAGTCCAGCGGGAGGACTAGGGGAGCAGTACTTC. Full variable domain (remainder filled in from reference TRBV7-2 and TRBJ2-7): GAGVSQSPSNKVTEKGKDVELRCDPISGHTALYWYRQSLGQGLEFLIYFQGNSAPDKSGLPSDRFSAERTGGSVSTLTIQRTQQEDSAVYLCASSLSPAGGLGEQYFGPGTRLTVT.

This sequence joins TRBV3-1 (or the pseudogene TRBV3-2) and TRBJ1-6; TRBD1 matches 7 bases. The V gene's germline CDR1 is LGHDT and CDR2 YNNKEL (reference sequence). This CDR3 contains 14 residues. Trimming removed 4 bases from V and 3 bases from J; junction bases left unmatched: 0. The CDR3 DNA sequence: TGTGCCAGCAGCCGACAGGGCTATAATTCACCCCTCCACTTT. Encoded protein: CASSRQGYNSPLHF.

The chain is built from TRBV6-1 and TRBJ1-4; D gene unclear. The CDR3 has 15 residues. V lost 2 bases and J lost 8, with 15 bases in between. Looked up from germline, CDR1 is MNHNS and CDR2 is SASEGT. CDR3 in amino acids: CASSEIRRKGEKLFF. CDR3 nucleotide sequence: TGTGCCAGCAGTGAAATAAGGAGGAAAGGAGAAAAACTGTTTTTT.

V gene TRBV19 combines with J gene TRBJ2-7; 7 bases map to TRBD2. This CDR3 region has 12 residues. Trimming cost V 8 bases and J 4 bases; bases outside gene matches: 5. From germline, CDR1 is LNHDA and CDR2 SQIVND (reference sequence). The chain's CDR3 is CASGASGYEQYF. DNA of the CDR3: TGTGCCAGTGGGGCTAGCGGTTACGAGCAGTACTTC. The full variable domain, with the rest looked up from reference TRBV19 and TRBJ2-7, is DGGITQSPKYLFRKEGQNVTLSCEQNLNHDAMYWYRQDPGQGLRLIYYSQIVNDFQKGDIAEGYSVSREKKESFPLTVTSAQKNPTAFYLCASGASGYEQYFGPGTRLTVT.

V gene TRBV27 combines with J gene TRBJ1-5; tentatively, D is TRBD1 (5 bases). CDR3 length: 14 amino acids. The germline gives CDR1 MNHEY, CDR2 SMNVEV (reference sequence). Trimming shortened V by 3 bases and J by 4 bases, and 10 bases separated the two germline ends. The CDR3: CASSFGGRNQPQHF. The CDR3 DNA follows: TGTGCCAGCAGTTTTGGGGGACGAAATCAGCCCCAGCATTTT.

CDR3 protein: CASSEAGLGGNTEAFF. CDR3 in DNA: TGTGCCAGCAGTGAAGCGGGACTGGGGGGGAACACTGAAGCTTTCTTT. The chain links TRBV2 to TRBJ1-1; D is possibly TRBD1 (5 bases). This CDR3 contains 16 residues. Germline values: CDR1 SNHLY, CDR2 FYNNEI. With 0 bases removed from V and 1 base from J, the gap between germline ends came to 12 bases.

This clone showed up just a few times. CDR3 DNA sequence: TGTGCCAGCAGCCCCCGCTTGTCCCAGCGCACAGATACGCAGTATTTT. Protein sequence: CASSPRLSQRTDTQYF. The genes are TRBV14 and TRBJ2-3, with no clear D. This CDR3 is 16 amino acids long. Trimming shortened V by 4 bases and J by 1 base, and 15 bases separated the two germline ends. Germline CDR1 and CDR2: SGHDN and FVKESK.

This rearrangement joins TRBV4-2 to TRBJ2-2; perhaps D is TRBD1 or TRBD2 (5 bases each). This CDR3 contains 16 residues. V gave up 1 base and J gave up 4 bases, with 13 bases separating them. From germline, CDR1 is LGHNA and CDR2 YNFKEQ. CDR3 sequence (DNA): TGTGCCAGCAGCCAAGGCGTGGGGGTAGCCACCGGGGAGCTGTTTTTT. As protein: CASSQGVGVATGELFF.

This clone was picked up a small number of times. The chain has TRBV7-9 and TRBJ1-4; 7 bases match TRBD1. CDR1 and CDR2 (germline): SEHNR, FQNEAQ (reference sequence). The J segment lost 8 bases and the V segment lost 6 bases, leaving 9 bases of the junction unmatched. The length of the CDR3 is 14 residues. CDR3 DNA: TGTGCCAGCAGTTCAGGACAGGCTGGCGAAAAACTGTTTTTT. It encodes CASSSGQAGEKLFF.

The chain has TRBV19 and TRBJ1-2, with D unclear. This CDR3 contains 11 residues. Germline CDR1 LNHDA, CDR2 SQIVND (reference sequence). The V gene lost 8 bases and the J gene lost 7 bases, with 11 bases spanning the gap. This CDR3 is CASGLKGGYTF. DNA for the CDR3: TGTGCCAGTGGCCTAAAAGGTGGCTACACCTTC.

The rearrangement uses TRBV2 and TRBJ1-1; D is perhaps TRBD1 (6 bases). This CDR3 spans 13 amino acids. Germline-derived CDR1 and CDR2 are SNHLY and FYNNEI. Trimming took 5 bases from V and 12 from J, leaving 19 bases between them. DNA of the CDR3: TGTGCCAGCAGTAAGGAAGACAGGATGGGGCCTTTCTTT. Translation: CASSKEDRMGPFF.